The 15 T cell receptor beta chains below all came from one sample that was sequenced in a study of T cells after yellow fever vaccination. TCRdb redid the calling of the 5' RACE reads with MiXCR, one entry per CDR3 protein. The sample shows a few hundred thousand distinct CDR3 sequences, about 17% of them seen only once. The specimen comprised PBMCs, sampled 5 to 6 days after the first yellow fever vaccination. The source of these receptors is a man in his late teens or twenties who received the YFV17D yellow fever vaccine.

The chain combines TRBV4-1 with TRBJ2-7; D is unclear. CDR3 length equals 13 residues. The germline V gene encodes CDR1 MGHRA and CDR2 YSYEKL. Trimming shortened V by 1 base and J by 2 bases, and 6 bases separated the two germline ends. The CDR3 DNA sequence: TGCGCCAGCAGCCAAGCTCCGACCTACGAGCAGTACTTC. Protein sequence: CASSQAPTYEQYF.

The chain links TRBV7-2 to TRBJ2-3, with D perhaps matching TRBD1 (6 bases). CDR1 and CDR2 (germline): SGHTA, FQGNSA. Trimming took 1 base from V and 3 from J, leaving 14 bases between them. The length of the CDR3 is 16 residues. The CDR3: CASSLGRGSVTDTQYF. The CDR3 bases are TGTGCCAGCAGCTTAGGAAGGGGGAGTGTGACAGATACGCAGTATTTT.

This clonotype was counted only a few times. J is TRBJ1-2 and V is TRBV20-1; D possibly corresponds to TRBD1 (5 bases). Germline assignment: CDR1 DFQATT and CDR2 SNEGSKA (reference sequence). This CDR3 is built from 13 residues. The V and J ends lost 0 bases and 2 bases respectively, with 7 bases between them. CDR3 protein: CSARDRGNYGYTF. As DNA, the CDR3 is TGCAGTGCTAGAGATCGGGGGAACTATGGCTACACCTTC.

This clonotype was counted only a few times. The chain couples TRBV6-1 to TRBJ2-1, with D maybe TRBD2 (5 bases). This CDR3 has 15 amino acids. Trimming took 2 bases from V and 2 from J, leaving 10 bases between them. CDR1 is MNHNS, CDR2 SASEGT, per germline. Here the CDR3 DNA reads TGTGCCAGCAGTGAATTGTTAGCGCCCTACAATGAGCAGTTCTTC. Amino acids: CASSELLAPYNEQFF.

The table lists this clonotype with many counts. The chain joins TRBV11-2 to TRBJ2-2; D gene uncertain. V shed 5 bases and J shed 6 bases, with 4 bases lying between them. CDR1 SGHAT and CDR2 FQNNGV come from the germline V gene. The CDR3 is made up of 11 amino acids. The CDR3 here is CASSPPGELFF. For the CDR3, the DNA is TGTGCCAGCAGCCCTCCCGGGGAGCTGTTTTTT.

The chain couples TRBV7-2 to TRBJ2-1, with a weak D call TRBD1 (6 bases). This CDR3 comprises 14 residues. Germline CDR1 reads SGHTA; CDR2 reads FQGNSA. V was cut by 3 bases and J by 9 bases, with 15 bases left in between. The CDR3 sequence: CASSLRQAVAEQFF. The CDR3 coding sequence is TGTGCCAGCAGCTTGCGACAGGCGGTTGCTGAGCAGTTCTTC.

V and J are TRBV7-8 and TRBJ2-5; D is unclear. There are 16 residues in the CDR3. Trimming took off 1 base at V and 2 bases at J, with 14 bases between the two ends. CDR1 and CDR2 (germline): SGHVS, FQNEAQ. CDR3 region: CASSLVGRLLQETQYF. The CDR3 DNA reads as TGTGCCAGCAGCTTAGTTGGGCGTCTCTTACAAGAGACCCAGTACTTC.

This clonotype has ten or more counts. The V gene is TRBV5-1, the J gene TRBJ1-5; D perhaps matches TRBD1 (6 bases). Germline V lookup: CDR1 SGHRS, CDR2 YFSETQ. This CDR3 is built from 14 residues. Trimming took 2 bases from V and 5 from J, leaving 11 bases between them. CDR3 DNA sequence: TGCGCCAGCAGCTTACAGGGCCCTCATCAGCCCCAGCATTTT. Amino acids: CASSLQGPHQPQHF.

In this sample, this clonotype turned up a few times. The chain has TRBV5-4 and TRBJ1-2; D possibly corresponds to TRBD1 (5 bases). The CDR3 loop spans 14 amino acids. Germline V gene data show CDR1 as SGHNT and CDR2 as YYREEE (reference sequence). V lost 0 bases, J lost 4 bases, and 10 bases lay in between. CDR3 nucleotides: TGTGCCAGCAGCTTGGGGGGGGACCCCTATGGCTACACCTTC. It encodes CASSLGGDPYGYTF.

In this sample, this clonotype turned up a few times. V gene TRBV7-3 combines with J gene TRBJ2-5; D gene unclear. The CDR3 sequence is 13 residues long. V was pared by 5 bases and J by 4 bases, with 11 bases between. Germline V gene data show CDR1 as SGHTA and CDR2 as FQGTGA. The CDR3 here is CASSLIKAETQYF. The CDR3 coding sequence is TGTGCCAGCAGCCTCATCAAGGCAGAGACCCAGTACTTC.

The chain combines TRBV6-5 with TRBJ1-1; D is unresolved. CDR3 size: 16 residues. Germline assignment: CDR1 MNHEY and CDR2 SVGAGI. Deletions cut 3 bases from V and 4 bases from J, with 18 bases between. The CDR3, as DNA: TGTGCCAGCAGTTATCGTTCGAATGGGGTGGGCACTGAAGCTTTCTTT. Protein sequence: CASSYRSNGVGTEAFF.

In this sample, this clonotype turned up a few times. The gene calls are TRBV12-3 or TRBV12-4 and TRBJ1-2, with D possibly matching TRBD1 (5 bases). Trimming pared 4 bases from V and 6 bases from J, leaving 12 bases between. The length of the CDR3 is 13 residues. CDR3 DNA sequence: TGTGCCAGCAGTTCAAGGGCAGGGCATGGCTACACCTTC. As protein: CASSSRAGHGYTF.

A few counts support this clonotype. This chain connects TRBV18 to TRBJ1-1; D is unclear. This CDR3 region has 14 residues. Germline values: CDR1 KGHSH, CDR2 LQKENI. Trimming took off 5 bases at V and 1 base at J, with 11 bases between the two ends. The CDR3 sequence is CASSRGAQNTEAFF. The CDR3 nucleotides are TGTGCCAGCTCAAGAGGCGCCCAGAACACTGAAGCTTTCTTT.

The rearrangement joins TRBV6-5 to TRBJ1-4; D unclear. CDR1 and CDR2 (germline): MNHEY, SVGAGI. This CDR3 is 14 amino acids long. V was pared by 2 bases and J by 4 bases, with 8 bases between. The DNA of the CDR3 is TGTGCCAGCAGTTACGACCGGCTTAATGAAAAACTGTTTTTT. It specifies CASSYDRLNEKLFF.

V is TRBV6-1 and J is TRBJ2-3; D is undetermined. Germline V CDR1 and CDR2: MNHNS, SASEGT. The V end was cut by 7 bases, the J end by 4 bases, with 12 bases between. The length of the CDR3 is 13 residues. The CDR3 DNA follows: TGTGCCAGCATGGACCTTCGGTCAGATACGCAGTATTTT. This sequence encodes CASMDLRSDTQYF.